A selection of T cell receptor beta chains follows, all from one sample in a study of human T cells and chemical hapten exposure. TCRdb processed the RACE reads anew with MiXCR; each CDR3 protein has one entry. The sample carries around 380,000 distinct CDR3 sequences, 4.5% to 5.5% recorded once. Sequences were derived from whole blood, sampled in connection with sensitization to the hapten diphenylcyclopropenone (DPC). Receptors originate from a woman in her late teens or twenties with alopecia areata. Some clones in this sample may be carry-over from other donors' samples. The CDR3 runs from the conserved cysteine through the conserved F or W. Each record gives: clone size, V gene, D gene, J gene, CDR3 DNA, CDR3 protein. A D gene is named only where the DNA matches it firmly. Not all rows give a size; the values are once, few, many and, for expanded clones, a class.

clone_size: many
v_call: TRBV10-3
d_call: NA
j_call: TRBJ2-1
cdr3_nt: TGTGCCATCAGTGAGGGGGTCTCCTACAATGAGCAGTTCTTC
cdr3_aa: CAISEGVSYNEQFF

clone_size: many
v_call: TRBV20-1
d_call: TRBD2
j_call: TRBJ2-5
cdr3_nt: TGCAGTGCTCCGACCGGGCAAGCGGGGGAACAACAAGAGACCCAGTACTTC
cdr3_aa: CSAPTGQAGEQQETQYF

clone_size: few
v_call: TRBV6-5
d_call: NA
j_call: TRBJ1-2
cdr3_nt: TGTGCCAGCAGGACCCAAGGCAGGGGAAGCTACACCTTC
cdr3_aa: CASRTQGRGSYTF

clone_size: few
v_call: TRBV15
d_call: TRBD1
j_call: TRBJ1-4
cdr3_nt: TGTGCCACCAGACCTGGACAGGGGGTGAGAAAACTGTTTTTT
cdr3_aa: CATRPGQGVRKLFF

clone_size: many
v_call: TRBV4-3
d_call: NA
j_call: TRBJ1-4
cdr3_nt: TGCGCCAGCAGCCAAGATCAGCCAACCTTAGGGGAAAAACTGTTTTTT
cdr3_aa: CASSQDQPTLGEKLFF

clone_size: many
v_call: TRBV28
d_call: TRBD1
j_call: TRBJ2-3
cdr3_nt: TGTGCCAGCAGTCTGACAGGGCCCCCTAGCACAGATACGCAGTATTTT
cdr3_aa: CASSLTGPPSTDTQYF

clone_size: many
v_call: TRBV7-9
d_call: TRBD2
j_call: TRBJ2-3
cdr3_nt: TGTGCCAGCAGTAAGCAGCGGGGGGGCACAGATACGCAGTATTTT
cdr3_aa: CASSKQRGGTDTQYF

clone_size: few
v_call: TRBV12-3/TRBV12-4
d_call: NA
j_call: TRBJ1-6
cdr3_nt: TGTGCCAGCAGGACGAGGACAGCGAATAATTCACCCCTCCACTTT
cdr3_aa: CASRTRTANNSPLHF

clone_size: few
v_call: TRBV6-5
d_call: TRBD2
j_call: TRBJ2-1
cdr3_nt: TGTGCCAGCAGTTCCTCACTAGCGGGGGTAAACTACAATGAGCAGTTCTTC
cdr3_aa: CASSSSLAGVNYNEQFF

clone_size: few
v_call: TRBV5-5
d_call: NA
j_call: TRBJ1-2
cdr3_nt: TGTGCCAGCAGCCGTGGGGGAGACGTCGATGGCTACACCTTC
cdr3_aa: CASSRGGDVDGYTF

clone_size: few
v_call: TRBV2
d_call: NA
j_call: TRBJ2-3
cdr3_nt: TGTGCCAGCGGCCGGACTACAGAAGATACGCAGTATTTT
cdr3_aa: CASGRTTEDTQYF

clone_size: many
v_call: TRBV4-3
d_call: NA
j_call: TRBJ2-1
cdr3_nt: TGCGCCAGCAGCCAAGATGGCGGGGGCGCATACAATGAGCAGTTCTTC
cdr3_aa: CASSQDGGGAYNEQFF

clone_size: NA
v_call: TRBV6-5
d_call: TRBD2
j_call: TRBJ2-1
cdr3_nt: TGTGCCAGCGCGCGGACTAGCGGGGAAGAAGAGCAGTTCTTC
cdr3_aa: CASARTSGEEEQFF

clone_size: many
v_call: TRBV29-1
d_call: NA
j_call: TRBJ2-3
cdr3_nt: TGCAGCGTTCGACTAGACAGAGGGGATACGCAGTATTTT
cdr3_aa: CSVRLDRGDTQYF

clone_size: many
v_call: TRBV3-1
d_call: TRBD1
j_call: TRBJ2-7
cdr3_nt: TGTGCCAGCAGCCAAGGGGACAGGGGGTCCTACGAGCAGTACTTC
cdr3_aa: CASSQGDRGSYEQYF

clone_size: many
v_call: TRBV28
d_call: TRBD1
j_call: TRBJ2-7
cdr3_nt: TGTGCCAGCAGTCCGACAGGGCCCCTCTCCTACGAGCAGTACTTC
cdr3_aa: CASSPTGPLSYEQYF

clone_size: many
v_call: TRBV4-1
d_call: TRBD1
j_call: TRBJ1-2
cdr3_nt: TGCGCCAGCAGCCAAGTAGGAGGGGGCGATGGCTACACCTTC
cdr3_aa: CASSQVGGGDGYTF

clone_size: many
v_call: TRBV7-9
d_call: NA
j_call: TRBJ2-3
cdr3_nt: TGTGCCAGCAGCTTGCTCCGACAGAGAACAGATACGCAGTATTTT
cdr3_aa: CASSLLRQRTDTQYF

clone_size: NA
v_call: TRBV5-6
d_call: NA
j_call: TRBJ1-1
cdr3_nt: TGTGCCAGCAGCTTTACCTCGATCACTGAAGCTTTCTTT
cdr3_aa: CASSFTSITEAFF

clone_size: few
v_call: TRBV20-1
d_call: NA
j_call: TRBJ1-2
cdr3_nt: TGCAGTGCTAGTCCTAGATCACGCTGGGACCATATGGGCTACACCTTC
cdr3_aa: CSASPRSRWDHMGYTF

clone_size: NA
v_call: TRBV10-2
d_call: NA
j_call: TRBJ2-7
cdr3_nt: TGCGCCAGCAGACCAGACAGGTTTGGCGAGCAGTACTTC
cdr3_aa: CASRPDRFGEQYF

clone_size: few
v_call: TRBV29-1
d_call: TRBD1
j_call: TRBJ2-2
cdr3_nt: TGCAGCGTCGAGTGGACAGGGAACACCGGGGAGCTGTTTTTT
cdr3_aa: CSVEWTGNTGELFF

clone_size: NA
v_call: TRBV11-2
d_call: NA
j_call: TRBJ1-1
cdr3_nt: TGTGCCAGCAGGAAACAGGGTGGTGAAGCTTTCTTT
cdr3_aa: CASRKQGGEAFF

clone_size: many
v_call: TRBV29-1
d_call: NA
j_call: TRBJ1-1
cdr3_nt: TGCAGCGTCCTCATGACTGTGAACACTGAAGCTTTCTTT
cdr3_aa: CSVLMTVNTEAFF

clone_size: many
v_call: TRBV6-1
d_call: NA
j_call: TRBJ1-5
cdr3_nt: TGTGCCAGCAGTGAAGAAGTCAGTGGAGCTCAGCCCCAGCATTTT
cdr3_aa: CASSEEVSGAQPQHF

clone_size: few
v_call: TRBV27
d_call: NA
j_call: TRBJ2-3
cdr3_nt: TGTGCCAGCAGCCCGAGAACACCTAGCACAGATACGCAGTATTTT
cdr3_aa: CASSPRTPSTDTQYF